This record looks at one T cell receptor (beta chain) sequence and its context. Its target is not known. Produced via immunoSEQ multiplex PCR; TCRdb's table is partial and in-frame only. The sample has tens of thousands of clones; approximately 90% are singletons. The data were taken from a study of T cell responses to AZD1222 COVID-19 vaccine. General study findings and limits: Most donors were white British, females outnumbered males, and clonal diversity was possibly underestimated. CD4 TCRs linked to vaccination spanned spike, dominating at 160-218 and 743-854. Spike-specific TCR breadth rose after two AZD1222 doses, and depth rose as well. Of the AZD1222 recipients, only five to seven were seropositive at baseline.

The CDR3 totals 14 residues. Germline V gives CDR1 SGHRS, CDR2 YFSETQ. The J segment lost 5 bases and the V segment lost 7 bases, leaving 9 bases of the junction unmatched. V and J are TRBV5-1 and TRBJ2-1, with 7 bases matching TRBD2. Material: peripheral blood, obtained 28 days after the second AZD1222 dose. The TCR was taken from an adult who received the AZD1222 COVID-19 vaccine. The CDR3 DNA follows: TGCGCCAGCGCCCCTGGGGGGGGAAACAATGAGCAGTTCTTC. This codes for CASAPGGGNNEQFF. The full variable domain, completed using reference TRBV5-1 and TRBJ2-1, is KAGVTQTPRYLIKTRGQQVTLSCSPISGHRSVSWYQQTPGQGLQFLFEYFSETQRNKGNFPGRFSGRQFSNSRSEMNVSTLELGDSALYLCASAPGGGNNEQFFGPGTRLTVL.